This T cell receptor beta chain stems from a study of T cells in Graves' hyperthyroidism and ophthalmopathy. What was amplified from RNA transcripts were TCR beta CDR3 regions. The HTBI primer set drove a first-round RT-PCR of the TCR CDR3. TCRdb passed the multiplex PCR reads through MiXCR, listing each CDR3 protein once. The sample contains roughly 280,000 distinct CDR3 sequences, over 15% of which appear only once. J gave up 7 bases and V 2 bases, and 11 bases lay outside the gene matches. The germline V gene encodes CDR1 SGDLS and CDR2 YYNGEE. The CDR3 sequence is 17 residues long. Study-level results: Most thyroid clonotypes expanded above 0.001 appeared in blood too.

Individuals with ophthalmopathy presented a Clinical Activity Score of at least 3, a NOSPECS grade of at least 4 and a duration under 3 months. Details on this clonotype: Its antigen is undetermined.

The sample consisted of blood. The chain carries TRBV9 and TRBJ2-2; the match to TRBD2 covers 10 bases. The source is a woman between 55 and 75 years old with Graves' ophthalmopathy. CDR3 DNA: TGTGCCAGCAGCGTCGGCGTTGAGCGGGGGGGGAACGGGGAGCTGTTTTTT. Amino acid sequence: CASSVGVERGGNGELFF.